This TCR beta chain was sequenced during a study of CD8 T cells in Susac syndrome. Study at large: Patients with Susac syndrome were, at the time of blood collection, therapy-naive, maintained on corticosteroids, or maintained on intravenous immunoglobulin alone.

This clonotype was detected only a few times. The antigen is unknown. General study points: The CD4+ T cell repertoire of patients with Susac syndrome showed no detectable clonal expansion.

Reverse transcription of about 0.45 to 1 ug RNA was performed with random hexamers. MiXCR, applied by TCRdb to the immunoSEQ multiplex PCR reads, yields one record per CDR3 protein. The data hold about 200,000 distinct CDR3 sequences, with roughly 90% observed a single time. The CDR3 is 16 residues long. CDR1 SNHLY and CDR2 FYNNEI come from the germline V gene. Trimming shortened V by 5 bases and J by 0 bases, and 11 bases separated the two germline ends. As judged by recently defined diagnostic criteria, patients with Susac syndrome had definite or probable disease. The TCR comes from a human donor with Susac syndrome. Sequenced: CD4+ T cells from PBMCs. The rearrangement uses TRBV2 and TRBJ2-6; no clear D gene. The CDR3 sequence: CASSRGESSGANVLTF. Written as DNA, the CDR3 is TGTGCCAGCAGTAGAGGAGAGAGCTCTGGGGCCAACGTCCTGACTTTC. The full variable domain, with the rest looked up from reference TRBV2 and TRBJ2-6, is EPEVTQTPSHQVTQMGQEVILRCVPISNHLYFYWYRQILGQKVEFLVSFYNNEISEKSEIFDDQFSVERPDGSNFTLKIRSTKLEDSAMYFCASSRGESSGANVLTFGAGSRLTVL.